This T cell receptor (beta chain) stems from a study of blood T cell repertoires in COVID-19. About the study: The United States, Italy and Spain supplied acute and convalescent COVID-19 samples. The analysed material was cDNA or gDNA that came from T cells, B-cell-depleted T cells, or PBMCs.

The CDR3 has 16 residues. Germline V gives CDR1 MDHEN, CDR2 SYDVKM. V lost 1 base and J 1 base, leaving 11 bases between the germline ends. In the original analysis: From reference gene primer amplification, estimates of nucleated cell counts were derived. Clones were sequenced by immunoSEQ multiplex PCR, and TCRdb holds only the in-frame ones, with some missing. V, J and clone size reflect that table, while D and trimming were determined from the DNA. The sample yields around 450,000 clones, about 89% seen once. The clonotype was recovered from a woman aged 25 to 39 with acute or convalescent COVID-19. The J gene is TRBJ2-1, the V gene TRBV28; no definite D call. Sequenced input: peripheral blood. CDR3 region: CASSLFQVLSYNEQFF. CDR3 nucleotides: TGTGCCAGCAGTTTATTTCAGGTGCTTTCCTACAATGAGCAGTTCTTC. Variable domain in full (rest from reference TRBV28 and TRBJ2-1): DVKVTQSSRYLVKRTGEKVFLECVQDMDHENMFWYRQDPGLGLRLIYFSYDVKMKEKGDIPEGYSVSREKKERFSLILESASTNQTSMYLCASSLFQVLSYNEQFFGPGTRLTVL.